This TCR beta chain was profiled in a study of cytomegalovirus exposure and HLA in healthy donors. The CDR3 has 15 residues. The V and J ends lost 5 bases and 4 bases respectively, with 15 bases between them. Per the germline V gene, CDR1 is SGHVS and CDR2 is FQNEAQ. In the case of this clone: Its antigen is undetermined.

The study's findings and limits: As confirmed in vitro, a few CMV-associated chains were specific for CMV antigens. When a later analysis was performed, an Asian-associated ancestry cluster reportedly had fewer N-insertions than the roughly 670-donor mean.

The PCR used 60 Vbeta and 13 Jbeta primers. The repertoire was sequenced with immunoSEQ multiplex PCR; TCRdb's copy has only in-frame clones and lacks some. The sample records 60,000 to 95,000 clones, roughly 84% being singletons. This TCR was sampled from a man in his sixties or seventies in good health and CMV-seropositive. Material for sequencing was PBMCs. The genes are TRBV7-8 and TRBJ1-5, with D uncertain. CDR3 residues: CASSPRRVQNQPQHF. In nucleotides, the CDR3 is TGTGCCAGCAGCCCCCGACGGGTACAAAATCAGCCCCAGCATTTT. The full variable domain, with the rest looked up from reference TRBV7-8 and TRBJ1-5, is GAGVSQSPRYKVAKRGQDVALRCDPISGHVSLFWYQQALGQGPEFLTYFQNEAQLDKSGLPSDRFFAERPEGSVSTLKIQRTQQEDSAVYLCASSPRRVQNQPQHFGDGTRLSIL.